Each of the 5 T cell receptor beta chains below was sequenced from the same sample in a study of T cells after yellow fever vaccination. TCRdb called the 5' RACE reads again in MiXCR, with one record for every CDR3 protein. This repertoire shows hundreds of thousands of distinct CDR3 sequences, under 9% found once; its top ten account for around 3.1%. Sequencing was performed on CD4+ T cells sorted from PBMCs, taken 5 days after the yellow fever booster vaccination. Receptor source: a man aged 18 to 30 who received the YFV17D yellow fever vaccine.

The sample holds a few counts of this clonotype. The V and J genes are TRBV20-1 and TRBJ1-4; possibly TRBD1 for D (6 bases). Trimming stripped 4 bases from V and 10 bases from J, with 13 bases between. Germline CDR1 and CDR2: DFQATT and SNEGSKA (reference sequence). This CDR3 has 12 residues. The CDR3 protein is CSATLQQGKLFF. The CDR3 DNA reads as TGCAGTGCTACTCTTCAACAGGGAAAACTGTTTTTT.

This clonotype has only a few counts. The chain employs TRBV6-5 and TRBJ2-7, with D perhaps assigned TRBD1 or TRBD2 (5 bases each). Germline V gene sequence: CDR1 MNHEY, CDR2 SVGAGI. The CDR3 totals 14 residues. The V and J ends lost 3 bases and 2 bases respectively, with 11 bases between them. CDR3 DNA: TGTGCCAGCAGTTATAACGTGGGGGCCTACGAGCAGTACTTC. Protein sequence: CASSYNVGAYEQYF.

This clonotype has at least ten counts. This chain connects TRBV11-2 to TRBJ2-1; 13 bases match TRBD2. With 6 bases clipped from V and 10 bases from J, the junction kept 9 bases outside the gene matches. Germline CDR1 SGHAT, CDR2 FQNNGV. This CDR3 is built from 15 residues. The CDR3 bases are TGTGCCAGCAGTCTTACTAGCGGGGGGGCCCAGGAGCAGTTCTTC. This sequence encodes CASSLTSGGAQEQFF.

V usage is TRBV2 and J usage is TRBJ2-1; the D is unclear. CDR1 and CDR2 (germline): SNHLY, FYNNEI. The CDR3 covers 15 residues. V lost 1 base and J 6 bases, leaving 13 bases between the germline ends. In DNA, the CDR3 is TGTGCCAGCAGTGAAGGGACCGCGGCCTCCAATGAGCAGTTCTTC. This codes for CASSEGTAASNEQFF.

This clonotype was counted between two and nine times. CDR3 protein: CASSVSLNNEQFF. The CDR3 DNA sequence: TGTGCCAGCAGTGTTAGTTTAAACAATGAGCAGTTCTTC. The genes are TRBV2 and TRBJ2-1; no definite D call. CDR3 size: 13 residues. Trimming shortened V by 4 bases and J by 5 bases, and 9 bases separated the two germline ends. Germline-derived CDR1 and CDR2 are SNHLY and FYNNEI.